This T cell receptor beta chain was sequenced during a study of CD8+ T cells in alopecia areata. Study information: Tofacitinib continued for 6 to 18 months and was then withheld for 6 months. Study outcomes and limitations: TCR sharing was clearer in mice than between patients, perhaps partly owing to patient HLA diversity. Greater clonality was observed in lesional scalp samples, especially alopecia totalis/universalis, versus normal scalp.

V gave up 5 bases and J gave up 6 bases, with 10 bases separating them. The V gene's germline CDR1 is MDHEN and CDR2 SYDVKM. This CDR3 comprises 12 residues. In alopecia areata patients, both lesional scalp punch biopsies and peripheral blood were collected. cDNA prepared by RNA extraction and subsequent reverse transcription served as the template for sequencing. The assay was immunoSEQ multiplex PCR, and TCRdb's table has in-frame clones only and misses some. The table includes 150,000 or so clones, 47% detected once. This clone was found a few times. The antigen remains undetermined. Sequences were obtained from CD4+ T cells sorted from blood. V and J are TRBV28 and TRBJ1-1; the D is unclear. This sequence was found in a human donor with alopecia areata. CDR3 amino acids: CASSIYSAEAFF. The CDR3 bases are TGTGCCAGCAGTATCTACAGTGCTGAAGCTTTCTTT.